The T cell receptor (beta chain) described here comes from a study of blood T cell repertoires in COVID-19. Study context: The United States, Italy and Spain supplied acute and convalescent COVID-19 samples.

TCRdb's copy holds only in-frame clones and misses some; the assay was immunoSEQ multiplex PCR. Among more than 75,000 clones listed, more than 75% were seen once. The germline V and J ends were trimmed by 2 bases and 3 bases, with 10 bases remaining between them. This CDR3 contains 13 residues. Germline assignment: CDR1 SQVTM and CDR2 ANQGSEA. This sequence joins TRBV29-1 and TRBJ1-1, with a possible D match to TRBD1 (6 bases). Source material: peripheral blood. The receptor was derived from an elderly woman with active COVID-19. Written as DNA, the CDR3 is TGCAGCGTTGAATCGGACAGACACACTGAAGCTTTCTTT. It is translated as CSVESDRHTEAFF.